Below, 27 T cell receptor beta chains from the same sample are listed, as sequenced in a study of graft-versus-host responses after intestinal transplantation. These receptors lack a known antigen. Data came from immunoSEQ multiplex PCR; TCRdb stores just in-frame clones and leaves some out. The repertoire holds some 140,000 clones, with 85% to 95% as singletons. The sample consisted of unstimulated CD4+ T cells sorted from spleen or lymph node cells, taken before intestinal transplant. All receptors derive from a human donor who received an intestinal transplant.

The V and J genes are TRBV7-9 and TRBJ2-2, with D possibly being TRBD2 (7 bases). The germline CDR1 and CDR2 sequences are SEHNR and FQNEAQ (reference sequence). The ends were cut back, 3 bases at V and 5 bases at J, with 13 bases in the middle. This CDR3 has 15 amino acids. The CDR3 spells CASSLGGAGTGELFF. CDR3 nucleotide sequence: TGTGCCAGCAGCTTGGGGGGGGCCGGGACCGGGGAGCTGTTTTTT.

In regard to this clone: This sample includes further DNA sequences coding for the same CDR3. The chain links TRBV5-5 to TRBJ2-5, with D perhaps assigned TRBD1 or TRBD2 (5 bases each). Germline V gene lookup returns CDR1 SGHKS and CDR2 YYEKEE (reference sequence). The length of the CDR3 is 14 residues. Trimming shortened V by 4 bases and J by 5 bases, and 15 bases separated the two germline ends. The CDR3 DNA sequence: TGTGCCAGCAGCCGGGCCGGGACCCGGGAGACCCAGTACTTC. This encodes CASSRAGTRETQYF. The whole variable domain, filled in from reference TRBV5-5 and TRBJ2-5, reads DAGVTQSPTHLIKTRGQQVTLRCSPISGHKSVSWYQQVLGQGPQFIFQYYEKEERGRGNFPDRFSARQFPNYSSELNVNALLLGDSALYLCASSRAGTRETQYFGPGTRLLVL.

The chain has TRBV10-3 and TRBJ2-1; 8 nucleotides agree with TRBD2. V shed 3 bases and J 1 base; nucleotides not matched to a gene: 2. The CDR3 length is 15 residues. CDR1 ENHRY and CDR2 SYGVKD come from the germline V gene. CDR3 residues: CAISELAGSYNEQFF. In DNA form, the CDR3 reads TGTGCCATCAGTGAATTAGCGGGGTCCTACAATGAGCAGTTCTTC.

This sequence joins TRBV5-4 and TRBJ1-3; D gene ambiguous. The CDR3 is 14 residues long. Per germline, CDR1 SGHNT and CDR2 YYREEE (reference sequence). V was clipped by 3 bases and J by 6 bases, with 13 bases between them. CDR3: CASSSPGLPNTIYF. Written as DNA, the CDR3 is TGTGCCAGCAGCTCACCGGGTCTTCCAAACACCATATATTTT. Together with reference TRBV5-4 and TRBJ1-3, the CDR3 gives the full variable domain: ETGVTQSPTHLIKTRGQQVTLRCSSQSGHNTVSWYQQALGQGPQFIFQYYREEENGRGNFPPRFSGLQFPNYSSELNVNALELDDSALYLCASSSPGLPNTIYFGEGSWLTVV.

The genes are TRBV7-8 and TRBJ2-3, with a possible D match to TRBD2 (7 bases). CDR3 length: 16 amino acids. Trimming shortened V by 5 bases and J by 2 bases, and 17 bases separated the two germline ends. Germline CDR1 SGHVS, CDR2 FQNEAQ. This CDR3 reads CASSPRRGGNTDTQYF. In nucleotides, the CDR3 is TGTGCCAGCAGCCCCCGGAGGGGGGGGAACACAGATACGCAGTATTTT.

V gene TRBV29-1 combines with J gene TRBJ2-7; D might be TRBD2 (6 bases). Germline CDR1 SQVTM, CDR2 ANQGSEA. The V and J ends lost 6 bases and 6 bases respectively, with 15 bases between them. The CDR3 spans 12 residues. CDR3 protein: CSVVPWRGEQYF. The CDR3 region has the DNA TGCAGCGTAGTCCCATGGAGGGGCGAGCAGTACTTC.

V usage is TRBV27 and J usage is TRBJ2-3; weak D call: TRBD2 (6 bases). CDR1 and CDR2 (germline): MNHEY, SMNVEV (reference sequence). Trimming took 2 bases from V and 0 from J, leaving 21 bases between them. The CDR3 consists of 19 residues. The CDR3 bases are TGTGCCAGCAGTTTACTGTCCATGCGGGGCCTCCTTAGCACAGATACGCAGTATTTT. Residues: CASSLLSMRGLLSTDTQYF.

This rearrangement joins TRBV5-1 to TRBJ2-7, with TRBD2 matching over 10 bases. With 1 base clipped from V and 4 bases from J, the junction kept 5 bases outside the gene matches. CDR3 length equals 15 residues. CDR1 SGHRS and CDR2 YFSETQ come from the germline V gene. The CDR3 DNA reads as TGCGCCAGCAGCTTGACTAGCGGGGCCTATTACGAGCAGTACTTC. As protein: CASSLTSGAYYEQYF.

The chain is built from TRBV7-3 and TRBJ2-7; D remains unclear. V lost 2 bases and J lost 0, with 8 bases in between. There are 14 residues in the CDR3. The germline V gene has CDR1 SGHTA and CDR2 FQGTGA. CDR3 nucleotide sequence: TGTGCCAGCAGCTTATCCCCAAGCTCCTACGAGCAGTACTTC. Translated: CASSLSPSSYEQYF.

CDR3 amino acids: CASIQLGGGAFAEAFF. The CDR3, as DNA: TGTGCCAGCATCCAGCTTGGGGGGGGCGCATTCGCTGAAGCTTTCTTT. The rearrangement joins TRBV28 to TRBJ1-1, with D possibly TRBD1 on 6 matching bases. Trimming left V 7 bases short and J 6 bases short, with 24 bases between. Germline CDR1 is MDHEN and CDR2 is SYDVKM. The CDR3 runs 16 residues.

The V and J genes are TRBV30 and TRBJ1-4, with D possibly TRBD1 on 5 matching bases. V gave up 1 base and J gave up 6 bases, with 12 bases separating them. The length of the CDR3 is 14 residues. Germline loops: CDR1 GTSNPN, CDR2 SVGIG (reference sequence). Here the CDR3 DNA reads TGTGCCTGGAGTGATTATGGCAGGGATGAAAAACTGTTTTTT. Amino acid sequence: CAWSDYGRDEKLFF.

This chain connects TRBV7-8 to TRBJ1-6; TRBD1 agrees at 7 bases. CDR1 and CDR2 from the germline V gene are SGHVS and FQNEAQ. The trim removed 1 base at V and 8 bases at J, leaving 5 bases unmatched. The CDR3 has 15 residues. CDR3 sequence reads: CASSLVGGGDSPLHF. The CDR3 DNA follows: TGTGCCAGCAGCTTAGTAGGGGGCGGAGATTCACCCCTCCACTTT.

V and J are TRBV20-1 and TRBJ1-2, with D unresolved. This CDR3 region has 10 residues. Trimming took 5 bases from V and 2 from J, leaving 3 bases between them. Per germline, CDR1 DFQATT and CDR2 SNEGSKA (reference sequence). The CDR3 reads CSAYNYGYTF. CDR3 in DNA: TGCAGTGCTTACAACTATGGCTACACCTTC.

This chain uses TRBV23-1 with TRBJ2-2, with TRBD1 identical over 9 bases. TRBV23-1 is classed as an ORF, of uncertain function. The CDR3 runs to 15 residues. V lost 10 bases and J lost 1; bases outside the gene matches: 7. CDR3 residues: CAKQGAFLNTGELFF. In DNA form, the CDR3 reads TGCGCCAAACAGGGGGCCTTTCTGAACACCGGGGAGCTGTTTTTT.

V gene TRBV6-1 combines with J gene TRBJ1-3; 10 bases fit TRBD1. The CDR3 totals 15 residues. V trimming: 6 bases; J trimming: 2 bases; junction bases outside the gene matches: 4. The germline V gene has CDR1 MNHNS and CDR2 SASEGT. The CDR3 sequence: CASRVDRGPGNTIYF. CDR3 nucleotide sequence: TGTGCCAGCAGAGTCGACAGGGGGCCTGGAAACACCATATATTTT.

The CDR3 reads CASSLRRVNTEAFF. The CDR3 coding sequence is TGCGCCAGCAGCTTGCGCAGGGTGAACACTGAAGCTTTCTTT. V usage is TRBV5-1 and J usage is TRBJ1-1, with a tentative D call TRBD1 (5 bases). V lost 1 base, J lost 0 bases, and 7 bases lay in between. The CDR3 has 14 residues. CDR1 and CDR2 from the germline V gene are SGHRS and YFSETQ.

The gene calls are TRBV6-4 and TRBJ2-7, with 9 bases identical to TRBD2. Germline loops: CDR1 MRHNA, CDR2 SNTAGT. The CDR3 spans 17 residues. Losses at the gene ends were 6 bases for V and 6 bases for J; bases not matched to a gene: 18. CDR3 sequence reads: CASSHPGRGGRPGEQYF. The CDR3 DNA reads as TGTGCCAGCAGCCACCCCGGGCGGGGGGGCCGGCCCGGCGAGCAGTACTTC.

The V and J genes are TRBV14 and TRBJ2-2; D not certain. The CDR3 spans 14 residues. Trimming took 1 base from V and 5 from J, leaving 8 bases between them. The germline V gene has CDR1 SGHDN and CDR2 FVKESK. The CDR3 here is CASSQGLRTGELFF. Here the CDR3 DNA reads TGTGCCAGCAGCCAAGGTTTGAGGACCGGGGAGCTGTTTTTT.

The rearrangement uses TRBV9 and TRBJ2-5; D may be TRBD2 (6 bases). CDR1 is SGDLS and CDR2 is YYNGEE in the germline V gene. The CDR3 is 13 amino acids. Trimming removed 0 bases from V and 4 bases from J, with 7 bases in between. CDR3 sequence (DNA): TGTGCCAGCAGCGTAGGGGGGGTAGAGACCCAGTACTTC. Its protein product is CASSVGGVETQYF.

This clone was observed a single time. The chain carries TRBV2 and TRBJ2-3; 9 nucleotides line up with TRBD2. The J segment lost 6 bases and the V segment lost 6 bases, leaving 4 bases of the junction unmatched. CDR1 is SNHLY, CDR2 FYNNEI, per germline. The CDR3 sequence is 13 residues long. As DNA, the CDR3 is TGTGCCAGCAGACCCACTAGCGGGGATACGCAGTATTTT. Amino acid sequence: CASRPTSGDTQYF.

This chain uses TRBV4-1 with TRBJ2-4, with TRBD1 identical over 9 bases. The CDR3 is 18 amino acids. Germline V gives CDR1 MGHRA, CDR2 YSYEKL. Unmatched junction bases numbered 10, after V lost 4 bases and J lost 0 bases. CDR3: CASSPDRGNLGAKNIQYF. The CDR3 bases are TGCGCCAGCAGCCCGGACAGGGGAAATCTTGGAGCCAAAAACATTCAGTACTTC.

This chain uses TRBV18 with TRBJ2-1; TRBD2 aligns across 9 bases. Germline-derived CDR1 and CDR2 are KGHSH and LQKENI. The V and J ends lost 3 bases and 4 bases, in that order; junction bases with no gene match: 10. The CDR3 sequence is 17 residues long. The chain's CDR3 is CASSPLPSGAEYNEQFF. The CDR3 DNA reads TGTGCCAGCTCACCTCTGCCTAGCGGGGCGGAGTACAATGAGCAGTTCTTC.

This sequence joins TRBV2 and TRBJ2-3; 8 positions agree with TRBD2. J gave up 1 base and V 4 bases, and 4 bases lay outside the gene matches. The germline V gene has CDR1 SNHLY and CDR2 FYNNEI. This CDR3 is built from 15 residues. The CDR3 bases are TGTGCCAGCAGTGTGTCGGGGGGGGGCACAGATACGCAGTATTTT. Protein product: CASSVSGGGTDTQYF. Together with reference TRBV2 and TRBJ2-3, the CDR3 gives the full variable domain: EPEVTQTPSHQVTQMGQEVILRCVPISNHLYFYWYRQILGQKVEFLVSFYNNEISEKSEIFDDQFSVERPDGSNFTLKIRSTKLEDSAMYFCASSVSGGGTDTQYFGPGTRLTVL.

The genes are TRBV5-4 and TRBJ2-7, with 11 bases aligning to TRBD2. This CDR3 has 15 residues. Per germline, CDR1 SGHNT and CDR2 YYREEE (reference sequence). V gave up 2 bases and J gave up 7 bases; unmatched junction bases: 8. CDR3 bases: TGTGCCAGCAGCTTCCCGACTAGCGGGGTGACTGAGCAGTACTTC. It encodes CASSFPTSGVTEQYF.

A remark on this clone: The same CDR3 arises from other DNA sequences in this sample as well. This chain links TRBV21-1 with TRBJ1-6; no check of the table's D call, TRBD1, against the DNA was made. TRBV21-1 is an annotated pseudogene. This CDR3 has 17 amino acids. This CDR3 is CASSKERGRSYNSPLHF. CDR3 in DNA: TGCGCCAGCAGCAAAGAAAGGGGCAGATCCTATAATTCACCCCTCCACTTT.

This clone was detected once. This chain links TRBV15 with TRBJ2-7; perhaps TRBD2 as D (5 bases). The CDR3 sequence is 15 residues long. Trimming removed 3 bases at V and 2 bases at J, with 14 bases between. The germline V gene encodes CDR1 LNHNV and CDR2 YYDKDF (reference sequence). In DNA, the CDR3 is TGTGCCACCAGCAGGATGCCGGCCGGGGCCTACGAGCAGTACTTC. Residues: CATSRMPAGAYEQYF. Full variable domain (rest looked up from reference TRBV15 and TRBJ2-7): DAMVIQNPRYQVTQFGKPVTLSCSQTLNHNVMYWYQQKSSQAPKLLFHYYDKDFNNEADTPDNFQSRRPNTSFCFLDIRSPGLGDTAMYLCATSRMPAGAYEQYFGPGTRLTVT.

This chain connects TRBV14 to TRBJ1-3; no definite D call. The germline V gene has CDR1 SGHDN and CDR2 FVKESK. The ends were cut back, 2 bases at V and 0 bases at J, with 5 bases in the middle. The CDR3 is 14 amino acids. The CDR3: CASSQTGSGNTIYF. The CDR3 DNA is TGTGCCAGCAGCCAAACGGGCTCTGGAAACACCATATATTTT.